The 30 T cell receptor beta chains reported below all come from one sample, sequenced in a study of shared clonotypes between healthy human individuals. CD45RO-negative cells were positively selected for CCR7, leaving out terminally differentiated effector memory CD45RA+ cells. Data came from immunoSEQ multiplex PCR; TCRdb stores just in-frame clones and leaves some out. Among just over 2,000,000 clones listed, approximately 95% were seen once. The sequencing sample was made of naive CD8+ T cells sorted from blood. These receptors were collected from a man younger than 35 in good health.

V usage is TRBV11-2 and J usage is TRBJ1-1; D not certain. The CDR3 is made up of 15 amino acids. Germline V lookup: CDR1 SGHAT, CDR2 FQNNGV. V lost 4 bases and J 5 bases, leaving 17 bases between the germline ends. DNA for the CDR3: TGTGCCAGCAGCTCCTTCGGGCCCTACGGGACTGAAGCTTTCTTT. This encodes CASSSFGPYGTEAFF.

This chain uses TRBV27 with TRBJ1-6; D uncertain. The CDR3 covers 12 residues. The V end lost 0 bases, the J end lost 12 bases, and 6 bases lay between the germline ends. CDR1 MNHEY and CDR2 SMNVEV come from the germline V gene (reference sequence). CDR3 region: CASSLSRGPLHF. CDR3 bases: TGTGCCAGCAGTTTATCTCGGGGACCCCTCCACTTT.

The rearrangement joins TRBV13 to TRBJ2-7; the match to TRBD2 covers 8 bases. V lost 4 bases and J lost 4; bases outside the gene matches: 6. The CDR3 loop spans 14 amino acids. The germline gives CDR1 PRHDT, CDR2 FYEKMQ (reference sequence). CDR3 loop: CASSSGLDKYEQYF. DNA for the CDR3: TGTGCCAGCAGCTCGGGACTAGATAAGTACGAGCAGTACTTC.

This rearrangement joins TRBV5-1 to TRBJ2-7; D tentatively fits TRBD1 or TRBD2 (5 bases each). CDR1 is SGHRS, CDR2 YFSETQ, per germline. The germline V and J ends were trimmed by 4 bases and 3 bases, with 14 bases remaining between them. The CDR3 has 14 residues. Written as DNA, the CDR3 is TGCGCCAGCAGCGAAGCAGGGACCGACTACGAGCAGTACTTC. Protein product: CASSEAGTDYEQYF.

The CDR3 reads CASTSPMNDYEQYF. The CDR3 DNA follows: TGTGCCAGCACCTCACCTATGAACGACTACGAGCAGTACTTC. V is TRBV7-9 and J is TRBJ2-7, with D unresolved. CDR1 and CDR2 (germline): SEHNR, FQNEAQ (reference sequence). Trimming pared 7 bases from V and 3 bases from J, leaving 16 bases between. The length of the CDR3 is 14 residues.

This clone was counted once. Other DNA sequences from this sample encode an identical CDR3 as well. The chain recombines TRBV11-2 with TRBJ2-3; TRBD1 agrees at 7 bases. Germline trimming cut 5 bases from V and 9 bases from J; bases unmatched to any gene: 5. The germline gives CDR1 SGHAT, CDR2 FQNNGV. This CDR3 comprises 12 residues. The CDR3 sequence: CASSLDRDTQYF. The CDR3 DNA follows: TGTGCCAGCAGCCTTGACAGGGACACGCAGTATTTT.

This clone has a single count. J is TRBJ2-2 and V is TRBV5-4; unclear D gene. The length of the CDR3 is 12 residues. Germline loops: CDR1 SGHNT, CDR2 YYREEE (reference sequence). Trimming left V 4 bases short and J 8 bases short, with 9 bases between. CDR3 in DNA: TGTGCCAGCAGCCCTATGGGTGGGGAGCTGTTTTTT. This encodes CASSPMGGELFF. Using reference TRBV5-4 and TRBJ2-2 for the parts outside the CDR3, the full variable domain is ETGVTQSPTHLIKTRGQQVTLRCSSQSGHNTVSWYQQALGQGPQFIFQYYREEENGRGNFPPRFSGLQFPNYSSELNVNALELDDSALYLCASSPMGGELFFGEGSRLTVL.

Worth noting for this clone: Other DNA sequences in the sample encode the same CDR3. The chain carries TRBV2 and TRBJ2-3; possible D gene TRBD2, 5 bases. CDR1 and CDR2 (germline): SNHLY, FYNNEI. The CDR3 has 15 amino acids. V was shortened by 2 bases and J by 0 bases, with 9 bases between the two germline ends. The CDR3: CASSESGGSTDTQYF. The CDR3 DNA reads TGTGCCAGCAGTGAAAGTGGCGGGAGCACAGATACGCAGTATTTT.

The CDR3, as DNA: TGTGCCAGCAGTTACAATCCCGACAGGGTCGAAGCTTTCTTT. Translating gives CASSYNPDRVEAFF. This chain links TRBV6-5 with TRBJ1-1, with 7 nucleotides matching TRBD1. The trim removed 2 bases at V and 8 bases at J, leaving 8 bases unmatched. The CDR3 has 14 residues. Germline-derived CDR1 and CDR2 are MNHEY and SVGAGI.

The rearrangement links TRBV7-3 to TRBJ2-1; 7 nucleotides match TRBD1. CDR3 length equals 15 residues. V trimming: 4 bases; J trimming: 1 base; junction bases outside the gene matches: 4. Germline lookup yields CDR1 SGHTA and CDR2 FQGTGA. The DNA for the CDR3 is TGTGCCAGCAGCTCGACAGGGTTATCCTACAATGAGCAGTTCTTC. The encoded protein is CASSSTGLSYNEQFF.

The rearrangement links TRBV2 to TRBJ1-2; a weak D match, TRBD1 (6 bases). V lost 9 bases to trimming and J lost 3 bases, with 11 bases between them. Looked up from germline, CDR1 is SNHLY and CDR2 is FYNNEI. This CDR3 comprises 12 residues. The CDR3 region is CAREGQDYGYTF. CDR3 bases: TGTGCCAGAGAGGGACAAGACTATGGCTACACCTTC.

The chain carries TRBV7-8 and TRBJ2-7, with TRBD1 identical over 7 bases. V shed 1 base and J 0 bases; nucleotides not matched to a gene: 3. Germline V gene lookup returns CDR1 SGHVS and CDR2 FQNEAQ. CDR3 length equals 15 residues. The CDR3 nucleotides are TGTGCCAGCAGCTTAGAAGGGGGCGACTCCTACGAGCAGTACTTC. Amino acid sequence: CASSLEGGDSYEQYF.

J is TRBJ1-2 and V is TRBV6-5, with D maybe TRBD1 (6 bases). The germline gives CDR1 MNHEY, CDR2 SVGAGI. The V end was cut by 0 bases, the J end by 4 bases, with 15 bases between. The CDR3 is made up of 16 amino acids. CDR3 DNA sequence: TGTGCCAGCAGTTACTCCACAGGGTACCTCCTCTATGGCTACACCTTC. Translating gives CASSYSTGYLLYGYTF.

The chain combines TRBV27 with TRBJ2-6, with D uncertain. This CDR3 is 15 amino acids long. CDR1 is MNHEY, CDR2 SMNVEV, per germline (reference sequence). V lost 5 bases and J lost 0, with 8 bases in between. The CDR3 sequence is CASSAPLSGANVLTF. DNA of the CDR3: TGTGCCAGCAGTGCTCCACTCTCTGGGGCCAACGTCCTGACTTTC.

The chain joins TRBV10-1 to TRBJ2-3; D gene uncertain. CDR1 and CDR2 (germline): WNHNN, SYGVQD (reference sequence). The CDR3 loop spans 14 amino acids. The germline V and J ends were trimmed by 5 bases and 2 bases, with 11 bases remaining between them. CDR3 sequence (DNA): TGCGCCAGCAGTCCCGGACCGTACACAGATACGCAGTATTTT. Amino acid sequence: CASSPGPYTDTQYF.

V gene TRBV21-1 combines with J gene TRBJ2-7. TRBV21-1 is described as a pseudogene. The CDR3 extends over 11 amino acids. The CDR3: CASSKGYEQYF. In nucleotides, the CDR3 is TGTGCCAGCAGCAAAGGGTACGAGCAGTACTTC.

The chain combines TRBV9 with TRBJ2-5; the match to TRBD2 covers 10 bases. The CDR3 is 15 amino acids. V shed 4 bases and J 5 bases; nucleotides not matched to a gene: 8. Per the germline V gene, CDR1 is SGDLS and CDR2 is YYNGEE. CDR3 amino acids: CASSPSSGGGETQYF. The CDR3, as DNA: TGTGCCAGCAGCCCGTCTAGCGGGGGCGGGGAGACCCAGTACTTC.

This chain uses TRBV27 with TRBJ2-1; TRBD1 agrees at 8 bases. After removal of 6 bases from V and 4 bases from J, the junction contained 11 bases not matched to a gene. The length of the CDR3 is 16 residues. Germline assignment: CDR1 MNHEY and CDR2 SMNVEV (reference sequence). In DNA form, the CDR3 reads TGTGCCAGCAGCCGGTCAGGGGGCTCCTTGTACAATGAGCAGTTCTTC. This sequence encodes CASSRSGGSLYNEQFF.

The CDR3 region is CASSQGLVSGDTEQFF. In nucleotides, the CDR3 is TGCGCCAGCAGCCAAGGGTTAGTTAGTGGGGACACTGAGCAGTTCTTC. The chain links TRBV4-3 to TRBJ2-1; D may be TRBD1 (6 bases). V shed 1 base and J shed 9 bases, with 19 bases lying between them. Germline V gives CDR1 LGHNA, CDR2 YSLEER. The CDR3 runs to 16 residues.

V gene TRBV5-4 combines with J gene TRBJ2-7, with D perhaps matching TRBD1 (8 bases). The ends were cut back, 0 bases at V and 4 bases at J, with 17 bases in the middle. The length of the CDR3 is 16 residues. Per the germline V gene, CDR1 is SGHNT and CDR2 is YYREEE (reference sequence). The CDR3 sequence is CASSLDPDREGYEQYF. The CDR3 DNA is TGTGCCAGCAGCTTGGACCCGGACAGGGAGGGGTACGAGCAGTACTTC.

The chain is built from TRBV30 and TRBJ2-4, with D tentatively TRBD2 (7 bases). Looked up from germline, CDR1 is GTSNPN and CDR2 is SVGIG (reference sequence). V was cut by 0 bases and J by 0 bases, with 15 bases left in between. This CDR3 spans 17 amino acids. CDR3 amino acids: CAWSVKGDYLAKNIQYF. The CDR3 coding sequence is TGTGCCTGGAGTGTAAAGGGGGACTACCTAGCCAAAAACATTCAGTACTTC.

J is TRBJ1-2 and V is TRBV27; D call uncertain. Germline CDR1 reads MNHEY; CDR2 reads SMNVEV (reference sequence). There are 14 residues in the CDR3. V shed 5 bases and J shed 4 bases, with 14 bases lying between them. For the CDR3, the DNA is TGTGCCAGCAGTGAGGCCCTACCCCTCTATGGCTACACCTTC. It is translated as CASSEALPLYGYTF.

The chain links TRBV9 to TRBJ2-1; 10 positions agree with TRBD1. Unmatched junction bases numbered 5, after V lost 3 bases and J lost 5 bases. Germline V gives CDR1 SGDLS, CDR2 YYNGEE. CDR3 length: 15 residues. The CDR3 region is CASSGPDRGDNEQFF. In nucleotides, the CDR3 is TGTGCCAGCAGCGGGCCGGACAGGGGGGACAATGAGCAGTTCTTC.

The chain uses TRBV28 and TRBJ1-1; D perhaps matches TRBD1 (5 bases). Germline CDR1 and CDR2: MDHEN and SYDVKM. The CDR3 sequence is 14 residues long. V dropped 1 base and J dropped 2 bases, with 8 bases sitting between them. DNA for the CDR3: TGTGCCAGCAGTTTATCCTGGACAAACACTGAAGCTTTCTTT. Encoded protein: CASSLSWTNTEAFF.

The genes are TRBV29-1 and TRBJ2-3; D remains unclear. The germline CDR1 and CDR2 sequences are SQVTM and ANQGSEA. The ends were cut back, 4 bases at V and 2 bases at J, with 19 bases in the middle. The CDR3 is made up of 16 amino acids. The DNA for the CDR3 is TGCAGCGTTGGAGGTTCGGAGAGAATTTACACAGATACGCAGTATTTT. Translated, it gives CSVGGSERIYTDTQYF.

This rearrangement joins TRBV5-1 to TRBJ1-6; D uncertain. Trimming left V 0 bases short and J 8 bases short, with 15 bases between. Germline V gene sequence: CDR1 SGHRS, CDR2 YFSETQ. The CDR3 runs to 16 residues. CDR3: CASSLGARRTDSPLHF. CDR3 sequence (DNA): TGCGCCAGCAGCTTGGGGGCCCGGAGAACTGATTCACCCCTCCACTTT. The entire variable domain, with the rest obtained from reference TRBV5-1 and TRBJ1-6, is as follows: KAGVTQTPRYLIKTRGQQVTLSCSPISGHRSVSWYQQTPGQGLQFLFEYFSETQRNKGNFPGRFSGRQFSNSRSEMNVSTLELGDSALYLCASSLGARRTDSPLHFGNGTRLTVT.

The chain links TRBV19 to TRBJ2-7, with D perhaps matching TRBD1 (5 bases). CDR1 is LNHDA, CDR2 SQIVND, per germline (reference sequence). The CDR3 has 14 amino acids. The V and J ends lost 4 bases and 3 bases respectively, with 13 bases between them. As DNA, the CDR3 is TGTGCCAGTAGTAGTGGGGTAGGGGACTACGAGCAGTACTTC. It specifies CASSSGVGDYEQYF.

In regard to this clone: The germline gene is not matched at one end of the junction; a read error may be the cause. The chain uses TRBV7-7 and TRBJ2-3; D possibly uses TRBD1 or TRBD2 (5 bases each). The CDR3 covers 14 residues. Per the germline V gene, CDR1 is SSHAT and CDR2 is FNYEAQ (reference sequence). The CDR3 is CASSQTVGADTQYF. The CDR3 DNA reads as TGTGCTAGCAGCCAAACGGTGGGGGCAGATACGCAGTATTTT.

This chain's CDR3 is CASSAQLSGANVLTF. CDR3 sequence (DNA): TGTGCCAGCAGTGCACAGCTCTCTGGGGCCAACGTCCTGACTTTC. The rearrangement joins TRBV28 to TRBJ2-6; D remains ambiguous. The CDR3 has 15 amino acids. Trimming stripped 5 bases from V and 0 bases from J, with 8 bases between. CDR1 and CDR2 (germline): MDHEN, SYDVKM.

This chain links TRBV5-4 with TRBJ2-3; weak D call: TRBD2 (6 bases). Germline V gene lookup returns CDR1 SGHNT and CDR2 YYREEE (reference sequence). Trimming removed 1 base from V and 4 bases from J, with 16 bases in between. The CDR3 is made up of 16 amino acids. The CDR3 DNA reads TGTGCCAGCAGCTTGACGGACTGGGGGGTCCCAGATACGCAGTATTTT. This sequence encodes CASSLTDWGVPDTQYF.